This T cell receptor beta chain was sequenced for a study of blood T cell repertoires in COVID-19. Study context: Whether acute or convalescent, the COVID-19 samples came from the United States, Italy and Spain. The analysed material was cDNA or gDNA that came from T cells, B-cell-depleted T cells, or PBMCs.

Original data processing: Nucleated cell counts were estimated from reference gene primer amplification. Assay: immunoSEQ multiplex PCR; the TCRdb copy retains only in-frame clones and omits some. V, J and clone size reflect that table, while D and trimming were determined from the DNA. Here the sample spans 300,000 to 450,000 clones, 85% being singletons. Between the trimmed V and J ends, which lost 0 bases and 0 bases, there was a span of 6 bases. The CDR3 runs to 14 residues. The germline V gene has CDR1 SGHAT and CDR2 FQNNGV. Sequenced input: peripheral blood. V gene TRBV11-2 combines with J gene TRBJ2-7; D unclear. The source is a woman between 18 and 29 years old with acute or convalescent COVID-19. CDR3 in amino acids: CASSLESTSYEQYF. The CDR3 DNA sequence: TGTGCCAGCAGCTTAGAAAGCACCTCCTACGAGCAGTACTTC. The variable domain in full, with the rest retrieved from reference TRBV11-2 and TRBJ2-7, is EAGVAQSPRYKIIEKRQSVAFWCNPISGHATLYWYQQILGQGPKLLIQFQNNGVVDDSQLPKDRFSAERLKGVDSTLKIQPAKLEDSAVYLCASSLESTSYEQYFGPGTRLTVT.